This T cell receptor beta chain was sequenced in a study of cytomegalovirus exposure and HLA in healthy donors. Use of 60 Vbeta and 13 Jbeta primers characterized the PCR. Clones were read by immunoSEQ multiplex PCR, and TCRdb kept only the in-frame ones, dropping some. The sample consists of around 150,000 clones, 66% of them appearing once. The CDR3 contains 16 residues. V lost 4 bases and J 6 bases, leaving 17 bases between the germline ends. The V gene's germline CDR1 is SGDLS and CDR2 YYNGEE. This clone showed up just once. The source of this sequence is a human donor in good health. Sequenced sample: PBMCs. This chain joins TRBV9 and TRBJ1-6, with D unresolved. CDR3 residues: CASSTSRGVGNSPLHF. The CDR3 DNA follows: TGTGCCAGCAGCACCTCCCGCGGGGTAGGTAATTCACCCCTCCACTTT.